The source of this T cell receptor beta chain is a study of OX40 agonist ivuxolimab in advanced cancers. The overall study: Patients' therapy was ivuxolimab, an antibody that acts as an agonist of OX40 (CD134). Participants, 65% to 85% male, averaged around 64 years of age, ranging from roughly 23 to 90.

In the case of this clone: Its antigen remains unknown.

CDR3 length: 15 residues. The V and J ends lost 7 bases and 7 bases respectively, with 20 bases between them. Germline CDR1 is LNHDA and CDR2 is SQIVND (reference sequence). TCRdb keeps only in-frame clones here, not all; method: immunoSEQ multiplex PCR. The data show roughly 120,000 clones, more than 80% seen once. Notes on the study in general: The CD4+ and CD8+ T cells in the blood had expanded clonally by week 6 at 0.1 to 3.0 mg/kg. No determination was made of the antigen specificity of the expanded peripheral T cells.

This sequence originates from an adult with an advanced solid tumor such as melanoma, head and neck, liver or kidney cancer. This material consisted of CD4+ or CD8+ T cells sorted from blood, taken in a trial of the OX40 agonist ivuxolimab. The gene calls are TRBV19 and TRBJ2-1; possibly TRBD2 for D (7 bases). CDR3 DNA: TGTGCCAGTATGGTGGGCGGGGGCGATGTAAATGAGCAGTTCTTC. Protein: CASMVGGGDVNEQFF.